These T cell receptor beta chains were read from a single sample in a study of shared clonotypes between healthy human individuals. Sequencing was performed with immunoSEQ multiplex PCR; in TCRdb, only in-frame clones are kept and a portion is missing. The data contain about 680,000 clones, 90% to 95% of them seen just once; the ten biggest clones take up approximately 25%. Specimen: naive CD8+ T cells sorted from blood. The origin of the receptors is a man aged 25 to 40 in good health. Both conserved end residues are part of each CDR3. A D gene is named only where the DNA matches it firmly. The size entry is marked missing in some rows and otherwise reads once, few, many or a size class.

clone size	V gene	J gene	D gene	CDR3 protein	CDR3 DNA
.	TRBV7-6	TRBJ2-2	.	CASRHPNGELFF	TGTGCCAGCAGACATCCCAACGGGGAGCTGTTTTTT
.	TRBV6-6	TRBJ2-7	TRBD2	CASSSRTSGTYEQYF	TGTGCCAGCAGTTCCCGGACTAGCGGGACCTACGAGCAGTACTTC
.	TRBV11-3	TRBJ2-7	.	CASSDSSYEQYF	TGTGCCAGCAGCGACAGCTCCTACGAGCAGTACTTC
.	TRBV27	TRBJ1-1	TRBD1	CASSLVQGALTEAFF	TGTGCCAGCAGTTTAGTCCAGGGGGCGCTGACTGAAGCTTTCTTT
.	TRBV10-2	TRBJ2-5	.	CASSELTQGETQYF	TGCGCCAGCAGTGAGTTGACTCAAGGGGAGACCCAGTACTTC
few	TRBV7-8	TRBJ2-3	.	CASSSLGQVHTDTQYF	TGTGCCAGCAGCTCACTTGGGCAGGTCCACACAGATACGCAGTATTTT
.	TRBV7-9	TRBJ2-3	TRBD2	CASSLLASGSSDTQYF	TGTGCCAGCAGCTTACTCGCTAGCGGGAGCTCAGATACGCAGTATTTT
.	TRBV27	TRBJ2-1	.	CASSWLKNRGKDGNEQFF	TGTGCCAGCAGTTGGTTGAAAAATCGGGGGAAGGACGGCAATGAGCAGTTCTTC
once	TRBV10-3	TRBJ2-7	.	CAISESGRAYEQYF	TGTGCCATCAGTGAGTCGGGCAGGGCCTACGAGCAGTACTTC
.	TRBV28	TRBJ2-3	.	CASSLFVADTQYF	TGTGCCAGCAGTTTATTTGTGGCAGATACGCAGTATTTT
.	TRBV19	TRBJ1-3	.	CASSIAGSGNTIYF	TGTGCCAGTAGTATAGCAGGCTCTGGAAACACCATATATTTT
.	TRBV19	TRBJ2-1	TRBD2	CASSTMGLASYNEQFF	TGTGCCAGTAGTACCATGGGACTAGCCTCCTACAATGAGCAGTTCTTC
once	TRBV6-6	TRBJ2-3	.	CASSRYRQSTDTQYF	TGTGCCAGCAGCCGGTACCGACAGAGCACAGATACGCAGTATTTT
.	TRBV5-1	TRBJ2-7	.	CASSFETTLTLGEYEQYF	TGCGCCAGCAGCTTCGAGACTACGCTCACACTGGGGGAATACGAGCAGTACTTC
.	TRBV7-9	TRBJ1-4	.	CASSPAHEKLFF	TGTGCCAGCAGCCCGGCACATGAAAAACTGTTTTTT
once	TRBV4-1	TRBJ1-4	.	CASSQTNGISEKLFF	TGCGCCAGCAGCCAAACAAACGGCATTTCGGAAAAACTGTTTTTT
.	TRBV2	TRBJ2-5	.	CASSDGRNGPWSYQETQYF	TGTGCCAGCAGTGATGGGCGTAACGGACCTTGGTCGTACCAAGAGACCCAGTACTTC
.	TRBV28	TRBJ2-2	.	CASSPITRAVAGELFF	TGTGCCAGCAGTCCAATCACTAGGGCCGTTGCCGGGGAGCTGTTTTTT
.	TRBV7-6	TRBJ2-7	.	CASSEGGTDEQYF	TGTGCCAGCAGCGAAGGTGGGACCGACGAGCAGTACTTC
.	TRBV7-7	TRBJ2-5	.	CASSLAHGRTQYF	TGTGCTAGCAGCTTAGCGCACGGCAGAACCCAGTACTTC
once	TRBV7-9	TRBJ2-1	.	CASRLPEVSEQFF	TGTGCCAGCAGGCTCCCAGAAGTAAGTGAGCAGTTCTTC
.	TRBV28	TRBJ1-2	.	CASSPSGLGYGYTF	TGTGCCAGCAGCCCTTCGGGTTTAGGCTATGGCTACACCTTC
.	TRBV6-1	TRBJ1-1	TRBD1	CASSSPDRGLTEAFF	TGTGCCAGCAGTTCACCGGACAGGGGGTTGACTGAAGCTTTCTTT